This TCR beta chain was recorded in a study of neurological immune-mediated disorders. Study-wide points: Repertoires from 18 of 34 multiple sclerosis patients grouped phylogenetically into a related-CDR3 cluster, suggesting a possible signature.

Synthesis of cDNA was performed by 5'RACE using 10-nucleotide random UMIs. MiXCR was run by TCRdb on the 5' RACE reads, yielding one entry per CDR3 protein. The table records approximately 100,000 distinct CDR3 sequences, around 3.6% of them present only once. Source material was 2 million unsorted PBMCs, stored at -80 °C in RNAlater. This clonotype was recorded once. Its antigen is unknown. V shed 2 bases and J shed 4 bases, with 5 bases lying between them. Germline lookup yields CDR1 LGHNA and CDR2 YSLEER. The CDR3 has 12 amino acids. Sequenced: PBMCs. The chain links TRBV4-3 to TRBJ2-5, with unresolved D. The clonotype comes from a woman aged 45-65 years with multiple sclerosis. The CDR3 coding sequence is TGCGCCAGCAGCCAATGGTCAGAGACCCAGTACTTC. Protein sequence: CASSQWSETQYF.